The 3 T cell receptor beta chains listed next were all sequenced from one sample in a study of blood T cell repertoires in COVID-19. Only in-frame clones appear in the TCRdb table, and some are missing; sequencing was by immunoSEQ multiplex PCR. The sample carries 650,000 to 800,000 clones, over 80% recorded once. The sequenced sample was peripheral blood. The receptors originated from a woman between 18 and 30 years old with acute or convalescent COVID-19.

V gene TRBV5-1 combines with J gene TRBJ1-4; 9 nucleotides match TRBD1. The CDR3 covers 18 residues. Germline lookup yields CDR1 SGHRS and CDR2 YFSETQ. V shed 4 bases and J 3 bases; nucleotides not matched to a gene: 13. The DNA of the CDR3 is TGCGCCAGCAGCGGCGGACAGGGGCGGGTAAGGGCTAATGAAAAACTGTTTTTT. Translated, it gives CASSGGQGRVRANEKLFF.

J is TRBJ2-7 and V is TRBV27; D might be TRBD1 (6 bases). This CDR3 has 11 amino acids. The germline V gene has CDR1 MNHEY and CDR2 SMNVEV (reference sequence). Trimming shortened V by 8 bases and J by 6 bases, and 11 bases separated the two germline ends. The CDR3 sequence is CASGDTIEQYF. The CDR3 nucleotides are TGTGCCAGCGGGGACACTATCGAGCAGTACTTC.

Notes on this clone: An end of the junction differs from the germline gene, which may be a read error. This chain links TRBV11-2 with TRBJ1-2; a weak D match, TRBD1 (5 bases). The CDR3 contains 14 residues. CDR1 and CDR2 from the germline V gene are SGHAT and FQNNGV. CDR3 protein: CASSLERQTYGYTF. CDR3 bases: TGTGCCAGCAGCCTAGAACGACAGACATATGGCTACACCTTC.